One sample yielded the 19 T cell receptor beta chains listed below, sequenced in a study of T cells after yellow fever vaccination. One entry per CDR3 protein results from TCRdb running MiXCR on the 5' RACE reads. The data contain just under 600,000 distinct CDR3 sequences, roughly 14% of them singletons. The sample consisted of PBMCs, taken on the day of the yellow fever booster vaccination. These receptors were collected from a man in his thirties or forties who received the YFV17D yellow fever vaccine.

This clonotype was seen a few times. The V gene is TRBV14, the J gene TRBJ1-4; no clear D gene. The CDR3 extends over 12 amino acids. From germline, CDR1 is SGHDN and CDR2 FVKESK. Trimming shortened V by 0 bases and J by 13 bases, and 9 bases separated the two germline ends. The chain's CDR3 is CASSQDRTTLFF. The DNA of the CDR3 is TGTGCCAGCAGCCAAGACAGGACTACACTGTTTTTT.

The V call is TRBV9, the J call TRBJ2-7; a weak D match, TRBD2 (6 bases). Germline V gene data show CDR1 as SGDLS and CDR2 as YYNGEE. Trimming removed 0 bases from V and 3 bases from J, with 7 bases in between. The CDR3 totals 13 residues. The CDR3 reads CASSVGGDYEQYF. CDR3 DNA sequence: TGTGCCAGCAGCGTAGGGGGGGACTACGAGCAGTACTTC.

This clonotype has only a few counts. This sequence joins TRBV5-1 and TRBJ2-1, with D unclear. There are 15 residues in the CDR3. V was cut by 1 base and J by 0 bases, with 8 bases left in between. Germline V gene lookup returns CDR1 SGHRS and CDR2 YFSETQ. The CDR3 region is CASSLKVSSYNEQFF. CDR3 DNA: TGCGCCAGCAGCTTGAAAGTAAGCTCCTACAATGAGCAGTTCTTC.

This clonotype was counted between two and nine times. The J gene is TRBJ2-7, the V gene TRBV29-1; D gene ambiguous. V was trimmed by 3 bases and J by 7 bases, leaving 7 bases between them. Germline V CDR1 and CDR2: SQVTM, ANQGSEA. The CDR3 has 10 residues. CDR3 bases: TGCAGCGTTGACCTCGGGGAGCAGTACTTC. It yields the protein CSVDLGEQYF.

In its sample, this clonotype was seen a few times. The V and J genes are TRBV12-3 or TRBV12-4 and TRBJ2-7, with D perhaps TRBD1 or TRBD2 (5 bases each). CDR3 length: 14 residues. V lost 2 bases, J lost 8 bases, and 16 bases lay in between. The CDR3 sequence is CASSLYGTASQQYF. The CDR3 nucleotides are TGTGCCAGCAGTTTATACGGGACGGCCTCACAGCAGTACTTC.

This clonotype was recorded a few times. This sequence joins TRBV6-2 or TRBV6-3 and TRBJ2-2; no firm D call. Between the trimmed V and J ends, which lost 5 bases and 5 bases, there was a span of 9 bases. Germline CDR1 is MNHEY and CDR2 is SVGEGT. The CDR3 loop spans 13 amino acids. The CDR3 protein is CASSKTGTGELFF. The CDR3 DNA reads TGTGCCAGCAGTAAAACTGGAACCGGGGAGCTGTTTTTT.

This clonotype has just a few counts. The rearrangement links TRBV30 to TRBJ2-7; D is undetermined. The V and J ends lost 3 bases and 0 bases respectively, with 9 bases between them. The CDR3 covers 13 residues. Germline V gene sequence: CDR1 GTSNPN, CDR2 SVGIG (reference sequence). CDR3 in amino acids: CAWRSPASYEQYF. The DNA of the CDR3 is TGTGCCTGGAGGAGTCCGGCCTCCTACGAGCAGTACTTC. Complete variable domain (other parts from reference TRBV30 and TRBJ2-7): SQTIHQWPATLVQPVGSPLSLECTVEGTSNPNLYWYRQAAGRGLQLLFYSVGIGQISSEVPQNLSASRPQDRQFILSSKKLLLSDSGFYLCAWRSPASYEQYFGPGTRLTVT.

The J gene is TRBJ1-2, the V gene TRBV5-5; D unclear. V gave up 2 bases and J gave up 7 bases, with 12 bases separating them. Germline CDR1 SGHKS, CDR2 YYEKEE (reference sequence). CDR3 size: 13 residues. CDR3 DNA sequence: TGTGCCAGCAGCTTAGGGAGGTCAGGTGGCTACACCTTC. Its protein is CASSLGRSGGYTF.

This clonotype has more than one count but fewer than ten. V gene TRBV28 combines with J gene TRBJ2-3; D is unclear. CDR3 size: 13 residues. The V end lost 4 bases, the J end lost 7 bases, and 12 bases lay between the germline ends. Germline assignment: CDR1 MDHEN and CDR2 SYDVKM. CDR3 amino acids: CASSYPVQNTQYF. Written as DNA, the CDR3 is TGTGCCAGCAGTTACCCGGTCCAGAATACGCAGTATTTT. The whole variable domain, filled in from reference TRBV28 and TRBJ2-3, reads DVKVTQSSRYLVKRTGEKVFLECVQDMDHENMFWYRQDPGLGLRLIYFSYDVKMKEKGDIPEGYSVSREKKERFSLILESASTNQTSMYLCASSYPVQNTQYFGPGTRLTVL.

In this sample, this clonotype turned up a few times. The chain employs TRBV6-5 and TRBJ2-7; 13 positions match TRBD2. Unmatched junction bases numbered 4, after V lost 4 bases and J lost 7 bases. The CDR3 has 14 amino acids. Germline V gene sequence: CDR1 MNHEY, CDR2 SVGAGI. The DNA for the CDR3 is TGTGCCAGCAGTTCTCCGGGACTAGCGGGGGAGCAGTACTTC. It translates to CASSSPGLAGEQYF.

This clonotype was detected only once. This chain uses TRBV29-1 with TRBJ2-3, with D possibly TRBD2 on 6 matching bases. This CDR3 region has 14 residues. Germline loops: CDR1 SQVTM, CDR2 ANQGSEA. V was shortened by 6 bases and J by 0 bases, with 13 bases between the two germline ends. CDR3 protein: CSVLIAVSTDTQYF. The DNA for the CDR3 is TGCAGCGTGTTAATAGCGGTTAGCACAGATACGCAGTATTTT.

This clonotype came up once. The conserved phenylalanine or tryptophan normally closing the CDR3 is absent here, so this likely arose from a read error. The gene calls are TRBV27 and TRBJ2-5; 8 bases are shared with TRBD2. This CDR3 is built from 15 residues. From germline, CDR1 is MNHEY and CDR2 SMNVEV (reference sequence). J was trimmed by 5 bases and V by 5 bases; bases with no gene match: 10. In DNA form, the CDR3 reads TGTGCCAGCAGTCGGGCTAGCGGGCTCCGCGAGACCCAGTACCTC. Protein: CASSRASGLRETQYL.

This rearrangement joins TRBV10-3 to TRBJ1-1; unclear D gene. Deletions cut 1 base from V and 1 base from J, with 13 bases between. CDR3 length equals 16 residues. In germline, CDR1 is ENHRY, CDR2 SYGVKD. CDR3: CAISELGGVTNTEAFF. In DNA form, the CDR3 reads TGTGCCATCAGTGAGTTAGGTGGGGTAACGAACACTGAAGCTTTCTTT.

This rearrangement joins TRBV9 to TRBJ2-3, with no clear D. The CDR3 extends over 12 amino acids. Trimming cost V 0 bases and J 4 bases, with 3 bases left between them. Germline CDR1 SGDLS, CDR2 YYNGEE. CDR3 nucleotide sequence: TGTGCCAGCAGCGTAGTTGCAGATACGCAGTATTTT. Protein: CASSVVADTQYF. The whole variable domain, filled in from reference TRBV9 and TRBJ2-3, reads DSGVTQTPKHLITATGQRVTLRCSPRSGDLSVYWYQQSLDQGLQFLIQYYNGEERAKGNILERFSAQQFPDLHSELNLSSLELGDSALYFCASSVVADTQYFGPGTRLTVL.

This clonotype was observed a few times. The V call is TRBV7-2, the J call TRBJ2-5; D is uncertain. The germline gives CDR1 SGHTA, CDR2 FQGNSA. The CDR3 extends over 14 amino acids. The V end lost 5 bases, the J end lost 5 bases, and 15 bases lay between the germline ends. In DNA, the CDR3 is TGTGCCAGCAGCCCCGGACGAGATGGGGAGACCCAGTACTTC. It yields the protein CASSPGRDGETQYF.

This clonotype was counted ten times or more. The CDR3 region is CASSLDGSYEQYF. The DNA for the CDR3 is TGTGCCAGCAGCTTAGACGGGAGCTACGAGCAGTACTTC. The chain couples TRBV7-2 to TRBJ2-7; D perhaps matches TRBD2 (6 bases). Germline values: CDR1 SGHTA, CDR2 FQGNSA. V was shortened by 1 base and J by 3 bases, with 7 bases between the two germline ends. CDR3 size: 13 residues.

This clonotype was observed a few times. The gene calls are TRBV28 and TRBJ2-7; 8 nucleotides match TRBD1. The germline CDR1 and CDR2 sequences are MDHEN and SYDVKM. J gave up 2 bases and V 10 bases, and 25 bases lay outside the gene matches. This CDR3 has 19 amino acids. The CDR3 protein is CATTTIPILSGTGPYEQYF. The CDR3 nucleotides read TGTGCCACCACAACGATCCCAATTTTATCCGGGACAGGCCCCTACGAGCAGTACTTC.

The chain uses TRBV7-9 and TRBJ2-1, with D unclear. Germline V gives CDR1 SEHNR, CDR2 FQNEAQ (reference sequence). The CDR3 sequence is 14 residues long. The V gene lost 4 bases and the J gene lost 3 bases, with 10 bases spanning the gap. CDR3 DNA sequence: TGTGCCAGCAGCTCTTCTATGAGCTACAATGAGCAGTTCTTC. This gives the protein CASSSSMSYNEQFF.

The V and J genes are TRBV2 and TRBJ2-3; TRBD2 aligns across 8 bases. V shed 5 bases and J 2 bases; nucleotides not matched to a gene: 6. The CDR3 runs 15 residues. Germline values: CDR1 SNHLY, CDR2 FYNNEI. CDR3 in DNA: TGTGCCAGCAGTTTGGGTAGCGGGACCACAGATACGCAGTATTTT. As protein: CASSLGSGTTDTQYF. The full variable domain, its missing parts supplied by reference TRBV2 and TRBJ2-3, is EPEVTQTPSHQVTQMGQEVILRCVPISNHLYFYWYRQILGQKVEFLVSFYNNEISEKSEIFDDQFSVERPDGSNFTLKIRSTKLEDSAMYFCASSLGSGTTDTQYFGPGTRLTVL.